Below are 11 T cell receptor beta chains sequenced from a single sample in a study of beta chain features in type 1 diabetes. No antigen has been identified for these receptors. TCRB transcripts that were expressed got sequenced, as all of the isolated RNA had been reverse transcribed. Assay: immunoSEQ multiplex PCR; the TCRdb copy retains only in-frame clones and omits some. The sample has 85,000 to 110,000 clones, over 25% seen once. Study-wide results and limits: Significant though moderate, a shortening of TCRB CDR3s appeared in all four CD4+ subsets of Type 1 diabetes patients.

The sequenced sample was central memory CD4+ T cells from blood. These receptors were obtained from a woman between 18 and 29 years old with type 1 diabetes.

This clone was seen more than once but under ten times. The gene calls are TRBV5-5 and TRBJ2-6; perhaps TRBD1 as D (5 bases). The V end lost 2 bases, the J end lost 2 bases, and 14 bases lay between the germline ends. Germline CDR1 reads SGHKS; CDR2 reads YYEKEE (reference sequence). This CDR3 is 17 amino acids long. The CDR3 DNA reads TGTGCCAGCAGCTTCCTACAGCTAGGGGCTGGGGCCAACGTCCTGACTTTC. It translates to CASSFLQLGAGANVLTF.

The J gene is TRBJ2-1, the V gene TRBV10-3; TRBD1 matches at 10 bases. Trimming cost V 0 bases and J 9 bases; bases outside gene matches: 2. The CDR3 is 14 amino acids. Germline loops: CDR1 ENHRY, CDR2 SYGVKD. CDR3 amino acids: CAISESTGGSEQFF. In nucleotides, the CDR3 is TGTGCCATCAGTGAGTCGACAGGGGGCAGTGAGCAGTTCTTC.

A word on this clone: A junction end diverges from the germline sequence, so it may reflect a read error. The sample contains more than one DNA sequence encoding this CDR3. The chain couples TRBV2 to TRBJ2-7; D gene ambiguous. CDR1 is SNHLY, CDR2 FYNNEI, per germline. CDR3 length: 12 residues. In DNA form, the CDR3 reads TGTGCCAGCAGTGATCGAGGCTACGAACAGTACTTC. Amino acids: CASSDRGYEQYF.

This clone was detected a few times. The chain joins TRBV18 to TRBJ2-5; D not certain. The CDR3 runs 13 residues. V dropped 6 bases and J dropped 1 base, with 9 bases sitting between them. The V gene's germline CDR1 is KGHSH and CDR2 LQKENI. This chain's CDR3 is CASSLAVQETQYF. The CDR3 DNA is TGTGCCAGCTCCCTTGCGGTCCAAGAGACCCAGTACTTC.

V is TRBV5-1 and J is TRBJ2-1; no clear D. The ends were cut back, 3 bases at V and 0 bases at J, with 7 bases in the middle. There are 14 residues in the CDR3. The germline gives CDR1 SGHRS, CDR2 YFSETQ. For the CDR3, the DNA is TGCGCCAGCAGCTGGCAAAGCTCCTACAATGAGCAGTTCTTC. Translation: CASSWQSSYNEQFF.

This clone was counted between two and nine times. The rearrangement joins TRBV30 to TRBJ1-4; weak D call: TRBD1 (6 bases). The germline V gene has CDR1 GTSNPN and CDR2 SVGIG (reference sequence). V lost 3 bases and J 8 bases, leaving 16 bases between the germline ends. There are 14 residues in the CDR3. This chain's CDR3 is CAWRSAGAPEKLFF. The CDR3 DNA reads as TGTGCCTGGAGATCAGCAGGGGCCCCAGAAAAACTGTTTTTT.

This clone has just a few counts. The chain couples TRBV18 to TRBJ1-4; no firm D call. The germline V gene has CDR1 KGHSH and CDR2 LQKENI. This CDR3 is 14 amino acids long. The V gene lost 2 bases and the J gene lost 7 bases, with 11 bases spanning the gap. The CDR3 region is CASSPGSNIEKLFF. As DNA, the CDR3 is TGTGCCAGCTCACCAGGGAGTAACATTGAAAAACTGTTTTTT.

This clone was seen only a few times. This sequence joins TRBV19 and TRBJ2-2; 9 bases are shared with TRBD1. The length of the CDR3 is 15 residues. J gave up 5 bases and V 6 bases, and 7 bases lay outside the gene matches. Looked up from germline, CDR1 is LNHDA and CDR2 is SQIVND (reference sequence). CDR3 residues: CASRAGQGWTGELFF. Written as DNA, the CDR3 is TGTGCCAGTAGGGCGGGACAGGGATGGACCGGGGAGCTGTTTTTT.

DNA for the CDR3: TGTGCCAGCTCACCAACCGGACAGGGTGGGAACTATGGCTACACCTTC. This encodes CASSPTGQGGNYGYTF. The V and J genes are TRBV18 and TRBJ1-2, with 8 bases lining up with TRBD1. V shed 2 bases and J 2 bases; nucleotides not matched to a gene: 7. Germline V lookup: CDR1 KGHSH, CDR2 LQKENI. This CDR3 comprises 16 residues.

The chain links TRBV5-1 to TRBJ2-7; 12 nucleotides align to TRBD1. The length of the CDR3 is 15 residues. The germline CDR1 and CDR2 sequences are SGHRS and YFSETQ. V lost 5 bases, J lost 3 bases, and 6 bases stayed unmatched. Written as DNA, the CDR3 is TGCGCCAGCAGTCTCGGGACAGGGGGCCTCTACGAGCAGTACTTC. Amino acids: CASSLGTGGLYEQYF.

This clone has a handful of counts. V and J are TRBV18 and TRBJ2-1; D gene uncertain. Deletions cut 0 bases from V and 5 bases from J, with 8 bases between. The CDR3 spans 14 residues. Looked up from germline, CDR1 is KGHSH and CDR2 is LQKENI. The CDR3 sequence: CASSPPAGNNEQFF. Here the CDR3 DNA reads TGTGCCAGCTCACCACCGGCTGGTAACAATGAGCAGTTCTTC.